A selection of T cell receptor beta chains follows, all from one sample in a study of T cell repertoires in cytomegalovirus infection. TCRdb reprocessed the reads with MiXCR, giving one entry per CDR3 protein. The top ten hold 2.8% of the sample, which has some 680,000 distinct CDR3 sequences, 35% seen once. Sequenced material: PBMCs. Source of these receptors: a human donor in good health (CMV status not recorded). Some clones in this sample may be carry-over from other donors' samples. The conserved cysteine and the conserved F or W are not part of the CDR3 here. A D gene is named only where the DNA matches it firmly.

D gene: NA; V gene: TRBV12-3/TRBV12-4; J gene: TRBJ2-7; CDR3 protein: ASSPSNRGDEQY
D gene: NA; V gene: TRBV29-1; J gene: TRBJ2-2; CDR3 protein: SVVTRTTNTGELF
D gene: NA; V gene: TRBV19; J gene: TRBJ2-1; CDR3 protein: ASSVENEQF
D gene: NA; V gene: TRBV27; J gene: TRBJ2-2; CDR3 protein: ASSSGQDYNTGELF
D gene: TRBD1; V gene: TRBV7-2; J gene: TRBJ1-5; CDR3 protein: ASSLGTARQPQH
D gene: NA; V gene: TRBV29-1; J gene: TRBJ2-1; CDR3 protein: SVGLVRGYNEQF
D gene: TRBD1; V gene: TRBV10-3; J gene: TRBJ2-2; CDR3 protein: AIRSGTGEVTGELF
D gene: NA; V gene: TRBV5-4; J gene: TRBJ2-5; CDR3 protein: ASSFMGGRETQY
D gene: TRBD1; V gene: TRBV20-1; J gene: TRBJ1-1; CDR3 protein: SAKKGAMNTEAF
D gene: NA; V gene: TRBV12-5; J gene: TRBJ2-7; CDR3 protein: ASGIPPDSNSYEQY
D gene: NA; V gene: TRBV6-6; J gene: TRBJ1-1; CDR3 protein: ASSYSKGDTEAF
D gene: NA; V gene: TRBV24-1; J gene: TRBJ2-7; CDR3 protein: ATSDGGYYEQY
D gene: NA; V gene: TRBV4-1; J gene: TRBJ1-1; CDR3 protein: ASSQDRQSGTEAF
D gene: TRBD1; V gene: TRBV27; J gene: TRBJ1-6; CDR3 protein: ASSSWDRGNSPLH
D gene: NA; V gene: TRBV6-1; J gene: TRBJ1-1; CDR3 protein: ASHSPEAF
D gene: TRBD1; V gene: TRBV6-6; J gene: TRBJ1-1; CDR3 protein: ASSYQDRATEAF
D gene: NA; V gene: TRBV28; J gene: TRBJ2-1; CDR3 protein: ASSSGRITYNEQF
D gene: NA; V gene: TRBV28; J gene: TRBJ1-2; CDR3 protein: ASSLYSDQGYT
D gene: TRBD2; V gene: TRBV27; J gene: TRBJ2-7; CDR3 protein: ASTPRGLATSSTTYEQY
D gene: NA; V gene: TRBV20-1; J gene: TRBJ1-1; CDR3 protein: SGRGGWVTEAF
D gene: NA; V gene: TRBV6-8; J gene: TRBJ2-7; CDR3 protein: ASSYGAVYEQY
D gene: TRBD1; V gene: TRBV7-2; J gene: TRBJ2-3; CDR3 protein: ASSLARGQVDTQY
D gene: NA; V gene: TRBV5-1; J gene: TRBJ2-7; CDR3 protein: ASSSPRIGQLGPHEQY
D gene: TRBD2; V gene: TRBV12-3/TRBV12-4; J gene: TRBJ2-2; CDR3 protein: ASSYSGGNTGELF
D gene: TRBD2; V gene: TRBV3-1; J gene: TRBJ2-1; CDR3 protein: ASSHLAGASYEQF
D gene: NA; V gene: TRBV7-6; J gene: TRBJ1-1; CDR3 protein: ASNRLIEAF
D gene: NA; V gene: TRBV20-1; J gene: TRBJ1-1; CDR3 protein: SAREFNRSRAEAF
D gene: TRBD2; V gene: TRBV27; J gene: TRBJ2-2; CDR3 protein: ASSLSRGGLELF
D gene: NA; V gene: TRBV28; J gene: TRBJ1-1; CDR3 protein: ASSFGGGAF
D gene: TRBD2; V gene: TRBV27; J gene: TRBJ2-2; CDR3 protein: ASMGRAGGTGELF
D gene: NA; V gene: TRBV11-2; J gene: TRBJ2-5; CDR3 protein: ASSLPGAGHETQY
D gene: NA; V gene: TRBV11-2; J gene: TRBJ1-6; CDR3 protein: ASSLDIRSPLH
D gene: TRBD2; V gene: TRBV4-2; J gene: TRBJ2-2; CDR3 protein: ASSQEATSGRFAGELF